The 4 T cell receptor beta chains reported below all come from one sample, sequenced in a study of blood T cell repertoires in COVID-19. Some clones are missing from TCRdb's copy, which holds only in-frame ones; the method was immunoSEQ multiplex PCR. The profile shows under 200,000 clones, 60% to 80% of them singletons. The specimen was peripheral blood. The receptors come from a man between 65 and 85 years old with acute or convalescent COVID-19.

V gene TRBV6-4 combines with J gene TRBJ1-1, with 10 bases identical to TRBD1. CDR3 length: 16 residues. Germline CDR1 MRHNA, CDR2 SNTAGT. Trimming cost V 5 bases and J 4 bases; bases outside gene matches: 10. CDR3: CASSQGTGVGSTEAFF. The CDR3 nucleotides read TGTGCCAGCAGTCAAGGGACAGGGGTTGGCAGCACTGAAGCTTTCTTT.

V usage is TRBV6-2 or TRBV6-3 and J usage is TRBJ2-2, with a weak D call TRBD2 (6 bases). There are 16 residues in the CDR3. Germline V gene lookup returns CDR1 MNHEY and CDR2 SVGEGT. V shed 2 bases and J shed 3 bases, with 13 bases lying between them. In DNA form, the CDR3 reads TGTGCCAGCAGTTACCTGGCTAGCGCGTACACCGGGGAGCTGTTTTTT. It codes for CASSYLASAYTGELFF.

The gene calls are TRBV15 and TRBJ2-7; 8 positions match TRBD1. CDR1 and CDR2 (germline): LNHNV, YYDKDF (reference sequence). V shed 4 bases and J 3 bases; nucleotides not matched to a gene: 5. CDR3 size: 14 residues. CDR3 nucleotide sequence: TGTGCCACCAGCACCGGACAGGGAGACTACGAGCAGTACTTC. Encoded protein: CATSTGQGDYEQYF.

In DNA form, the CDR3 reads TGTGCCAGCAGCTTAAGGGGGACTAGCGGGAGCTCCTACAATGAGCAGTTCTTC. Its protein product is CASSLRGTSGSSYNEQFF. This chain connects TRBV7-2 to TRBJ2-1; 14 bases fit TRBD2. The CDR3 loop spans 18 amino acids. Losses at the gene ends were 2 bases for V and 0 bases for J; bases not matched to a gene: 3. The germline V gene has CDR1 SGHTA and CDR2 FQGNSA.